This T cell receptor beta chain originates from a study of post-analysis software for immune sequencing data. About the study: The study covered relapsing-remitting, secondary progressive and progressive-relapsing courses of multiple sclerosis.

Study-level findings and limits: About five TRBV segments were more frequent in patients than controls; TRBV5-6, TRBV5-1 and TRBV20-1 belonged to this group. Under F measure analysis, samples from one preparation batch co-clustered strongly.

CDR1 is MNHEY and CDR2 is SVGAGI in the germline V gene. J gave up 2 bases and V 6 bases, and 5 bases lay outside the gene matches. CDR3 length: 16 residues. About this clonotype: Its antigen is unidentified.

Each TCR beta cDNA library carried unique molecular identifiers. Each CDR3 protein gets one entry after TCRdb re-called the PCR reads with MiXCR. The sample holds about 820,000 distinct CDR3 sequences; roughly 58% are singletons and the top ten take under 6%. The gene calls are TRBV6-5 and TRBJ2-1; TRBD2 agrees at 12 bases. This receptor was obtained from a girl aged 5 to 17 with multiple sclerosis. Material for sequencing was blood. CDR3 in DNA: TGTGCCAGCAGGGGGGGACTAGCGGGTCCCTACAATGAGCAGTTCTTC. It specifies CASRGGLAGPYNEQFF.